This T cell receptor beta chain was found in a study of OX40 agonist ivuxolimab in advanced cancers. Study-wide results and caveats: Average numbers of expanded clones were greater in CD8+ T cells than in CD4+.

Sequencing was performed with immunoSEQ multiplex PCR; in TCRdb, only in-frame clones are kept and a portion is missing. This table has 35,000 to 45,000 clones, around four fifths appearing once. V was clipped by 4 bases and J by 6 bases, with 10 bases between them. From germline, CDR1 is SGHNT and CDR2 YENEEA. This CDR3 spans 12 amino acids. Remarks on this clone: The antigen remains unidentified.

This chain connects TRBV11-3 to TRBJ2-7; D is undetermined. Material: CD4+ or CD8+ T cells sorted from blood, obtained in a trial of the OX40 agonist ivuxolimab. The clonotype originates from an adult with an advanced solid tumor such as melanoma, head and neck, liver or kidney cancer. The CDR3 nucleotides are TGTGCCAGCAGCTCACCCTGGGGCGAGCAGTACTTC. Amino acids: CASSSPWGEQYF. The variable domain in full, with the rest retrieved from reference TRBV11-3 and TRBJ2-7, is EAGVVQSPRYKIIEKKQPVAFWCNPISGHNTLYWYLQNLGQGPELLIRYENEEAVDDSQLPKDRFSAERLKGVDSTLKIQPAELGDSAVYLCASSSPWGEQYFGPGTRLTVT.